This is a list of T cell receptor beta chains from one sample in a study of response to subunit inactivated influenza vaccine. TCRdb itself ran the RT-PCR reads through MiXCR, one entry per CDR3 protein. The table has some 500,000 distinct CDR3 sequences, 10% to 15% seen once. Source: PBMCs from blood, taken more than 35 days after vaccination. The receptors were sampled from a man in his fifties or sixties who received an inactivated influenza vaccine. Each CDR3 is given with its conserved first and last residue. D genes are given only for firm matches. A clone size is listed for some rows: how often the clone was seen (once, few, many), or a class if it is expanded.

v_call,d_call,clone_size,j_call,cdr3_nt,cdr3_aa
TRBV3-1,NA,NA,TRBJ2-3,TGTGCCAGCAGCCGCCGGGGGCGGAGGGATACGCAGTATTTT,CASSRRGRRDTQYF
TRBV7-9,TRBD1,NA,TRBJ2-1,TGTGCCAGCAGCCCACCCGGGACAGTGGCGGGTGAGCAGTTCTTC,CASSPPGTVAGEQFF
TRBV21-1,NA,once,TRBJ2-5,TGTGCCAGCAGCAAAGCGCTAGGACGGCTCGAAGAGACCCAGTACTTC,CASSKALGRLEETQYF
TRBV3-1,TRBD1,NA,TRBJ2-2,TGTGCCAGCAGCCCGTCCGGGACAGTGAACACCGGGGAGCTGTTTTTT,CASSPSGTVNTGELFF
TRBV4-3,NA,few,TRBJ2-5,TGCGCCAGCAGCCAGGGCGGGTCGGGGGAGGAGACCCAGTACTTC,CASSQGGSGEETQYF
TRBV15,NA,NA,TRBJ2-5,TGTGCCACCAGCAGAGAGGGGATCCAAGAGACCCAGTACTTC,CATSREGIQETQYF
TRBV29-1,NA,few,TRBJ2-3,TGCAGCGTAGGAAGCACAGATACGCAGTATTTT,CSVGSTDTQYF
TRBV28,TRBD2,few,TRBJ2-1,TGTGCCACCAAACGCGGGGGAAACTACAATGAGCAGTTCTTC,CATKRGGNYNEQFF
TRBV29-1,TRBD2,few,TRBJ2-7,TGCAGCGTTGAATCTAGCGGGGGAACCTACGAGCAGTACTTC,CSVESSGGTYEQYF
TRBV3-1,TRBD1,few,TRBJ1-1,TGTGCCAGCAGCCAAAGGGACAGGGTAGAGGGGAACACTGAAGCTTTCTTT,CASSQRDRVEGNTEAFF
TRBV29-1,TRBD2,many,TRBJ2-5,TGCAGCGTTGAGGGCGGGAGAGTGTTCGAGACCCAGTACTTC,CSVEGGRVFETQYF
TRBV7-2,TRBD2,few,TRBJ2-1,TGTGCCAGCAGCTTGAGAGCGGGGGATGCGTTCTTC,CASSLRAGDAFF
TRBV5-1,TRBD1,many,TRBJ1-1,TGCGCCAGCAGCCCACCCAGACAGGGCGTTCAGACTGAAGCTTTCTTT,CASSPPRQGVQTEAFF
TRBV20-1,NA,many,TRBJ2-1,TGCAGTGCGATGTCCCCGATAGGAGCGGAAGACAATGAGCAGTTCTTC,CSAMSPIGAEDNEQFF
TRBV18,NA,NA,TRBJ2-1,TGTGCCAGCTCACCACCGGGGGATCGGAACAATGAGCAGTTCTTC,CASSPPGDRNNEQFF
TRBV5-1,NA,few,TRBJ2-2,TGCGCCAGCAGCTTGAACTCTTACGACACCGGGGAGCTGTTTTTT,CASSLNSYDTGELFF
TRBV5-6,NA,NA,TRBJ2-5,TGTGCCAGCAGCCTAGGGGGGGTTGGGGAGACCCAGTACTTC,CASSLGGVGETQYF
TRBV5-1,TRBD1,NA,TRBJ2-7,TGCGCCAGCAGCGCCCCACAGGGGGGTATTACGTACGAGCAGTACTTC,CASSAPQGGITYEQYF
TRBV4-1,NA,few,TRBJ2-1,TGCGCCAGCAGCCAAGGGGCCTACAATGAGCAGTTCTTC,CASSQGAYNEQFF
TRBV11-2,TRBD1,NA,TRBJ2-7,TGTGCCAGTGCGACAGGGGGCTCCTACGAGCAGTACTTC,CASATGGSYEQYF
TRBV3-1,NA,few,TRBJ2-7,TGTGCCAGCAGCCAACAGAACTACGAGCAGTACTTC,CASSQQNYEQYF
TRBV5-1,NA,many,TRBJ2-2,TGCGCCAGCAGCTTGGGCAGATCGAACACCGGGGAGCTGTTTTTT,CASSLGRSNTGELFF
TRBV7-8,NA,NA,TRBJ1-2,TGTGCCAGCAGCTCAGAGCCAGGGAGATATGGCTACACCTTC,CASSSEPGRYGYTF
TRBV25-1,NA,NA,TRBJ2-5,TGTGCCAGCGAAGGGGAGACCCAGTACTTC,CASEGETQYF
TRBV20-1,TRBD2,many,TRBJ2-5,TGCAGTGCTAGAGAGGGGAGGGGAGAGACCCAGTACTTC,CSAREGRGETQYF
TRBV27,TRBD1,many,TRBJ1-3,TGTGCCAGCAGCCCAGACAGGGCCTCTGGAAACACCATATATTTT,CASSPDRASGNTIYF
TRBV4-3,TRBD2,few,TRBJ2-5,TGCGCCAGCAGCCAAATATGGAGCGGGGAAGAGACCCAGTACTTC,CASSQIWSGEETQYF
TRBV12-3/TRBV12-4,TRBD1,few,TRBJ1-4,TGTGCCAGCAGTCTCGGGACAGGGTATTCGGAAAAACTGTTTTTT,CASSLGTGYSEKLFF
TRBV7-8,NA,NA,TRBJ2-7,TGTGCCAGCAGCCCCTCGGGGGGCTGGGTTTTCGAGCAGTACTTC,CASSPSGGWVFEQYF
TRBV25-1,NA,few,TRBJ1-2,TGTGCCAGCAGTGATCAGTCAGGGCGGGATGGCTACACCTTC,CASSDQSGRDGYTF
TRBV16,NA,NA,TRBJ1-5,TGTGCCAGCAGCCAATCAGCCGGGAATCAGCCCCAGCATTTT,CASSQSAGNQPQHF
TRBV4-3,NA,few,TRBJ1-5,TGCGCCAGCAGCCAAGACGTTTCAGGCAATCAGCCCCAGCATTTT,CASSQDVSGNQPQHF
TRBV9,TRBD2,few,TRBJ2-3,TGTGCCAGCAGCGGATCTAGCGGCCCTAGCACAGATACGCAGTATTTT,CASSGSSGPSTDTQYF
TRBV6-1,TRBD2,NA,TRBJ2-3,TGTGCCAGCAGCCGCCGTCTAGCGGGAGAGGTAGATACGCAGTATTTT,CASSRRLAGEVDTQYF
TRBV5-1,TRBD1,NA,TRBJ2-7,TGCGCCAGCAGCTCATCCGGGACAGGCCACGAGCAGTACTTC,CASSSSGTGHEQYF
TRBV20-1,NA,many,TRBJ2-1,TGCAGTGCTAGAGGGGGGGCGGGTAATGAGCAGTTCTTC,CSARGGAGNEQFF
TRBV10-2,NA,NA,TRBJ1-1,TGCGCCAGCAGTTCTGCAGATAACACTGAAGCTTTCTTT,CASSSADNTEAFF
TRBV4-1,NA,few,TRBJ2-7,TGCGCCAGCAGCCCGATCGTCGCAGGGGTCTCCTACGAGCAGTACTTC,CASSPIVAGVSYEQYF
TRBV5-1,NA,many,TRBJ2-6,TGCGCCAGCAGCTTGGGTAGCTCTGGGGCCAACGTCCTGACTTTC,CASSLGSSGANVLTF
TRBV3-1,TRBD2,few,TRBJ2-1,TGTGCCAGCAGCCAAGATCTGGCGGGAGGTTCCAATGAGCAGTTCTTC,CASSQDLAGGSNEQFF
TRBV5-4,TRBD1,few,TRBJ2-3,TGTGCCAGCAGCTTGGCCGACAGGGGATCCTCAGATACGCAGTATTTT,CASSLADRGSSDTQYF
TRBV24-1,TRBD1,NA,TRBJ2-1,TGTGCCACCAGTGACCACGGACAGGGCCCCTACAATGAGCAGTTCTTC,CATSDHGQGPYNEQFF
TRBV18,NA,few,TRBJ2-5,TGTGCCAGCTCTCGGGAAGGGATGCAGATGCAGACCCAGTACTTC,CASSREGMQMQTQYF
TRBV6-1,TRBD2,few,TRBJ2-2,TGTGCCAGCACCAATCAGTGGACTAGAAACACCGGGGAGCTGTTTTTT,CASTNQWTRNTGELFF
TRBV12-3/TRBV12-4,NA,few,TRBJ2-2,TGTGCCAGCAGTTCCCGAAAGGGGGGTACCGGGGAGCTGTTTTTT,CASSSRKGGTGELFF
TRBV20-1,TRBD2,few,TRBJ2-5,TGCAGTGCTTTCCCCCTAGCGGGGGTTGAGACCCAGTACTTC,CSAFPLAGVETQYF
TRBV12-3/TRBV12-4,NA,few,TRBJ2-3,TGTGCCAGCAGTTTAGGAGTCAGCGGGCACACAGATACGCAGTATTTT,CASSLGVSGHTDTQYF
TRBV11-2,NA,few,TRBJ1-6,TGTGCCAGCAGCTTAGGCCCTCGGGTCCCAGACCACTTT,CASSLGPRVPDHF
TRBV5-1,TRBD2,NA,TRBJ2-3,TGCGCCAGCAGTCACGGACTAGCGGCAGCCACAGATACGCAGTATTTT,CASSHGLAAATDTQYF
TRBV11-2,NA,many,TRBJ2-2,TGTGCCAGCAGCTTACCTACTAGGACCGGGGAGCTGTTTTTT,CASSLPTRTGELFF
TRBV29-1,NA,few,TRBJ2-7,TGCAGCGTAGGAGGAAGTTTAACTGGTGTGCAGTACTTC,CSVGGSLTGVQYF
TRBV12-3/TRBV12-4,NA,many,TRBJ2-2,TGTGCCAGCAGTCAGCCAACTGTGGGACGAATTACCGGGGAGCTGTTTTTT,CASSQPTVGRITGELFF
TRBV29-1,TRBD2,NA,TRBJ2-7,TGCAGCGCCACTAGCGGAGGGTCCTACGAGCAGTACTTC,CSATSGGSYEQYF